The 32 T cell receptor beta chains in this list originate from one sample, sequenced in a study of CD4+ T cells in melanoma. Measured with immunoSEQ multiplex PCR; TCRdb has only the in-frame clones, and not every one. Altogether 90,000 to 130,000 clones are present, about 92% being singletons, with the ten largest covering less than 4%. Sequenced material: peripheral blood. The receptor set was obtained from a human donor with melanoma.

The chain carries TRBV10-3 and TRBJ1-4; TRBD1 might be the D (6 bases). The ends were cut back, 3 bases at V and 7 bases at J, with 15 bases in the middle. The CDR3 runs to 15 residues. Per germline, CDR1 ENHRY and CDR2 SYGVKD. In DNA form, the CDR3 reads TGTGCCATCAGTGAAGGACAGTTTGGGGGTGAAAAACTGTTTTTT. Translating gives CAISEGQFGGEKLFF.

This clone was seen at least ten times. V is TRBV19 and J is TRBJ1-2; D uncertain. V lost 3 bases to trimming and J lost 8 bases, with 13 bases between them. CDR1 and CDR2 (germline): LNHDA, SQIVND (reference sequence). The CDR3 loop spans 13 amino acids. CDR3 in DNA: TGTGCCAGTAGTATCGGGAAGAGTGACGGCTACACCTTC. It codes for CASSIGKSDGYTF. Drawing the rest from reference TRBV19 and TRBJ1-2, the complete variable domain is DGGITQSPKYLFRKEGQNVTLSCEQNLNHDAMYWYRQDPGQGLRLIYYSQIVNDFQKGDIAEGYSVSREKKESFPLTVTSAQKNPTAFYLCASSIGKSDGYTFGSGTRLTVV.

The chain carries TRBV5-1 and TRBJ1-2; 8 bases map to TRBD1. Germline CDR1 is SGHRS and CDR2 is YFSETQ. After removal of 4 bases from V and 5 bases from J, the junction contained 10 bases not matched to a gene. The CDR3 extends over 15 amino acids. In DNA form, the CDR3 reads TGCGCCAGCAGCAACTCCCGGACAGGGAATTATGGCTACACCTTC. As protein: CASSNSRTGNYGYTF.

V and J are TRBV11-1 and TRBJ2-7, with D perhaps TRBD1 (5 bases). Germline-derived CDR1 and CDR2 are SGHAT and FQDESV (reference sequence). Deletions cut 1 base from V and 3 bases from J, with 13 bases between. The CDR3 has 15 residues. CDR3 nucleotides: TGTGCCAGCAGCTTAGTCTGGGGCAGGGACTACGAGCAGTACTTC. Protein: CASSLVWGRDYEQYF.

This clone was observed a single time. The chain employs TRBV5-1 and TRBJ2-7; 11 nucleotides align to TRBD1. The germline V gene encodes CDR1 SGHRS and CDR2 YFSETQ. The ends lost 4 bases at V and 5 bases at J; junction bases unmatched: 8. The CDR3 contains 15 residues. The CDR3 DNA reads TGCGCCAGCAGCAAAGGACAGGGGGCTTTAAACGAGCAGTACTTC. It translates to CASSKGQGALNEQYF.

The chain has TRBV9 and TRBJ2-1; 11 bases are shared with TRBD1. The CDR3 runs 14 residues. J gave up 5 bases and V 5 bases, and 3 bases lay outside the gene matches. CDR1 is SGDLS, CDR2 YYNGEE, per germline. The chain's CDR3 is CASSPGQGDNEQFF. The CDR3 coding sequence is TGTGCCAGCAGTCCGGGACAGGGGGACAATGAGCAGTTCTTC.

J is TRBJ2-7 and V is TRBV18; 7 positions agree with TRBD2. Per germline, CDR1 KGHSH and CDR2 LQKENI. CDR3 length equals 16 residues. After removal of 4 bases from V and 4 bases from J, the junction contained 13 bases not matched to a gene. In nucleotides, the CDR3 is TGTGCCAGCTCACAGGAGGGAGGGCTAGCGAGTTACGAGCAGTACTTC. Its protein product is CASSQEGGLASYEQYF.

V usage is TRBV7-2 and J usage is TRBJ2-7; D gene ambiguous. The V end was cut by 6 bases, the J end by 3 bases, with 18 bases between. This CDR3 has 15 residues. Germline CDR1 reads SGHTA; CDR2 reads FQGNSA. The CDR3: CASSPLLGVSYEQYF. The DNA of the CDR3 is TGTGCCAGCAGTCCGCTTCTAGGCGTAAGCTACGAGCAGTACTTC.

This rearrangement joins TRBV30 to TRBJ2-1; no firm D call. CDR3 size: 15 residues. The germline V gene encodes CDR1 GTSNPN and CDR2 SVGIG (reference sequence). The V end was cut by 5 bases, the J end by 0 bases, with 14 bases between. The CDR3 region has the DNA TGTGCCTGGGCAGTGGCTCGGAGCTCCTACAATGAGCAGTTCTTC. Its protein product is CAWAVARSSYNEQFF.

The CDR3 spells CASSPGGPASTDTQYF. The CDR3 bases are TGTGCCAGCAGCCCAGGGGGGCCCGCTAGCACAGATACGCAGTATTTT. The chain joins TRBV7-2 to TRBJ2-3; D is possibly TRBD1 (7 bases). CDR3 length equals 16 residues. V was cut by 5 bases and J by 0 bases, with 15 bases left in between. Germline CDR1 and CDR2: SGHTA and FQGNSA.

This chain joins TRBV30 and TRBJ1-2, with D tentatively TRBD1 (6 bases). V was clipped by 0 bases and J by 2 bases, with 19 bases between them. Per germline, CDR1 GTSNPN and CDR2 SVGIG (reference sequence). The CDR3 is 17 residues long. The CDR3 nucleotides read TGTGCCTGGAGTGTACTGCGGGGGGCGCGGGGAAACTATGGCTACACCTTC. This gives the protein CAWSVLRGARGNYGYTF.

The CDR3 coding sequence is TGTGCCAGCAGAGGGGGCGGGAACTATGGCTACACCTTC. This codes for CASRGGGNYGYTF. The chain recombines TRBV7-9 with TRBJ1-2; 7 bases agree with TRBD1. CDR3 size: 13 residues. With V trimmed by 6 bases and J by 2 bases, 3 bases remained unmatched. CDR1 and CDR2 from the germline V gene are SEHNR and FQNEAQ (reference sequence).

The chain employs TRBV5-1 and TRBJ2-3; 8 nucleotides align to TRBD2. With 1 base clipped from V and 4 bases from J, the junction kept 2 bases outside the gene matches. CDR3 size: 14 residues. Germline CDR1 is SGHRS and CDR2 is YFSETQ. CDR3 region: CASSLTSGSDTQYF. CDR3 nucleotides: TGCGCCAGCAGCTTGACTAGCGGTTCAGATACGCAGTATTTT.

The chain carries TRBV4-3 and TRBJ1-4, with 9 bases identical to TRBD1. Losses at the gene ends were 5 bases for V and 7 bases for J; bases not matched to a gene: 8. Germline CDR1 and CDR2: LGHNA and YSLEER. This CDR3 has 15 amino acids. The CDR3 DNA reads as TGCGCCAGCAGCAATACAGGGACAGGGATTGAAAAACTGTTTTTT. Its translation is CASSNTGTGIEKLFF.

The V gene is TRBV6-6, the J gene TRBJ2-3, with 7 bases that match TRBD1. Trimming took 2 bases from V and 2 from J; bases not matched to a gene: 4. The germline gives CDR1 MNHNY, CDR2 SVGAGI (reference sequence). There are 15 residues in the CDR3. CDR3 amino acids: CASSYRGLNTDTQYF. In DNA, the CDR3 is TGTGCCAGCAGTTACAGGGGGCTTAACACAGATACGCAGTATTTT.

The J gene is TRBJ1-4, the V gene TRBV6-1; no reliable D call. CDR1 is MNHNS and CDR2 is SASEGT in the germline V gene. With 7 bases removed from V and 4 bases from J, the gap between germline ends came to 7 bases. CDR3 size: 12 residues. CDR3 residues: CASNYFNEKLFF. CDR3 in DNA: TGTGCCAGCAATTATTTTAATGAAAAACTGTTTTTT.

CDR3 nucleotide sequence: TGTGCCAGCAGCTTACTAGCGGGTTTCACCGGGGAGCTGTTTTTT. Its translation: CASSLLAGFTGELFF. The chain links TRBV7-2 to TRBJ2-2, with 8 bases lining up with TRBD2. Germline CDR1 is SGHTA and CDR2 is FQGNSA. The CDR3 covers 15 residues. V lost 2 bases, J lost 4 bases, and 3 bases stayed unmatched.

This clone was seen once. The V and J genes are TRBV7-9 and TRBJ2-7; 10 bases fit TRBD1. After removal of 1 base from V and 1 base from J, the junction contained 4 bases not matched to a gene. Germline V gene sequence: CDR1 SEHNR, CDR2 FQNEAQ (reference sequence). The CDR3 contains 16 residues. The CDR3 DNA reads TGTGCCAGCAGCTTAGGCTCGGGACAGGGGTCCTACGAGCAGTACTTC. Its protein product is CASSLGSGQGSYEQYF.

The gene calls are TRBV4-1 and TRBJ2-3; possibly TRBD2 for D (5 bases). Germline values: CDR1 MGHRA, CDR2 YSYEKL. This CDR3 comprises 14 residues. V lost 1 base and J lost 1, with 6 bases in between. The CDR3 DNA is TGCGCCAGCAGCCAAGTCGGGGGCACAGATACGCAGTATTTT. Translation gives CASSQVGGTDTQYF.

The V call is TRBV7-2, the J call TRBJ1-1; a weak D match, TRBD1 (5 bases). The germline V and J ends were trimmed by 2 bases and 1 base, with 8 bases remaining between them. Looked up from germline, CDR1 is SGHTA and CDR2 is FQGNSA. The CDR3 is 14 amino acids. CDR3: CASSLIGGNTEAFF. Here the CDR3 DNA reads TGTGCCAGCAGCTTAATTGGGGGGAACACTGAAGCTTTCTTT. The complete variable domain, with remaining parts taken from reference TRBV7-2 and TRBJ1-1, reads GAGVSQSPSNKVTEKGKDVELRCDPISGHTALYWYRQSLGQGLEFLIYFQGNSAPDKSGLPSDRFSAERTGGSVSTLTIQRTQQEDSAVYLCASSLIGGNTEAFFGQGTRLTVV.

The gene calls are TRBV11-2 and TRBJ2-3; maybe TRBD1 (7 bases). V gave up 2 bases and J gave up 3 bases, with 12 bases separating them. The CDR3 spans 15 residues. CDR1 and CDR2 from the germline V gene are SGHAT and FQNNGV. CDR3 sequence reads: CASSLQGGRTDTQYF. The CDR3 nucleotides are TGTGCCAGCAGCTTACAGGGGGGACGGACAGATACGCAGTATTTT.

The chain couples TRBV6-6 to TRBJ1-6, with D perhaps TRBD1 (6 bases). CDR1 is MNHNY, CDR2 SVGAGI, per germline (reference sequence). CDR3 size: 14 residues. Trimming left V 7 bases short and J 13 bases short, with 20 bases between. CDR3 in DNA: TGTGCCAGCACCCTTGAGACAGGAGGATTGCCCCTCCACTTT. This translates into CASTLETGGLPLHF.

V gene TRBV5-4 combines with J gene TRBJ2-1; D is undetermined. Per the germline V gene, CDR1 is SGHNT and CDR2 is YYREEE (reference sequence). The CDR3 spans 12 residues. The V and J ends lost 5 bases and 6 bases respectively, with 9 bases between them. The CDR3, as DNA: TGTGCCAGCAGTCGCTTCGGCAATGAGCAGTTCTTC. This codes for CASSRFGNEQFF.

This chain links TRBV5-1 with TRBJ2-3, with 7 bases fitting TRBD1. The V gene's germline CDR1 is SGHRS and CDR2 YFSETQ. V dropped 0 bases and J dropped 3; count of bases not matched to a gene: 7. This CDR3 has 16 residues. In nucleotides, the CDR3 is TGCGCCAGCAGCTTGGATTTAAGGGGGCGGACAGATACGCAGTATTTT. Its translation is CASSLDLRGRTDTQYF.

This clone has just one count. The J gene is TRBJ2-1, the V gene TRBV15; TRBD2 might be the D (6 bases). The germline V and J ends were trimmed by 1 base and 7 bases, with 14 bases remaining between them. Germline CDR1 reads LNHNV; CDR2 reads YYDKDF (reference sequence). The CDR3 length is 15 residues. In DNA, the CDR3 is TGTGCCACCAGCAGAGGAGGGACTGAGTGGAATGAGCAGTTCTTC. Protein: CATSRGGTEWNEQFF.

The rearrangement joins TRBV27 to TRBJ2-7, with unresolved D. Germline assignment: CDR1 MNHEY and CDR2 SMNVEV (reference sequence). Trimming stripped 3 bases from V and 3 bases from J, with 9 bases between. This CDR3 has 13 amino acids. This CDR3 is CASSFLQGYEQYF. The CDR3, as DNA: TGTGCCAGCAGTTTCCTCCAAGGCTACGAGCAGTACTTC.

The gene calls are TRBV6-1 and TRBJ1-5, with 8 nucleotides matching TRBD1. After removal of 4 bases from V and 7 bases from J, the junction contained 6 bases not matched to a gene. The CDR3 is 14 amino acids. CDR1 is MNHNS, CDR2 SASEGT, per germline. DNA for the CDR3: TGTGCCAGCAGTGGACAGGGGATAAAGCAGCCCCAGCATTTT. This encodes CASSGQGIKQPQHF.

This chain links TRBV11-1 with TRBJ2-7; 8 nucleotides line up with TRBD1. Germline trimming cut 5 bases from V and 3 bases from J; bases unmatched to any gene: 3. The CDR3 length is 13 residues. Germline V gene sequence: CDR1 SGHAT, CDR2 FQDESV (reference sequence). The CDR3 loop reads CASSRQGIYEQYF. In DNA, the CDR3 is TGTGCCAGCAGCCGACAGGGGATCTACGAGCAGTACTTC.

CDR3 sequence: CASKSSGGGYNEQFF. The CDR3 DNA reads TGTGCCAGCAAGTCTAGCGGGGGGGGGTACAATGAGCAGTTCTTC. This chain joins TRBV2 and TRBJ2-1, with 12 bases identical to TRBD2. The V gene's germline CDR1 is SNHLY and CDR2 FYNNEI. Germline trimming cut 7 bases from V and 4 bases from J; bases unmatched to any gene: 5. The CDR3 runs 15 residues. Based on the CDR3 plus reference TRBV2 and TRBJ2-1, the full variable domain is EPEVTQTPSHQVTQMGQEVILRCVPISNHLYFYWYRQILGQKVEFLVSFYNNEISEKSEIFDDQFSVERPDGSNFTLKIRSTKLEDSAMYFCASKSSGGGYNEQFFGPGTRLTVL.

This sequence joins TRBV11-3 and TRBJ2-5; TRBD1 is a possible D gene (7 bases). Germline lookup yields CDR1 SGHNT and CDR2 YENEEA. Trimming pared 0 bases from V and 5 bases from J, leaving 13 bases between. The length of the CDR3 is 15 residues. The CDR3 loop reads CASSLDSTGTETQYF. CDR3 in DNA: TGTGCCAGCAGCTTAGATTCGACAGGGACTGAGACCCAGTACTTC.

This rearrangement joins TRBV28 to TRBJ1-3; no reliable D call. There are 13 residues in the CDR3. The germline V gene has CDR1 MDHEN and CDR2 SYDVKM. Trimming pared 3 bases from V and 7 bases from J, leaving 10 bases between. CDR3 DNA sequence: TGTGCCAGCAGTTTTGCGGGGTACAACACCATATATTTT. This codes for CASSFAGYNTIYF.

The V and J genes are TRBV5-1 and TRBJ1-1; possible D gene TRBD1, 5 bases. Deletions cut 6 bases from V and 4 bases from J, with 19 bases between. Germline CDR1 reads SGHRS; CDR2 reads YFSETQ. The CDR3 contains 15 residues. The CDR3 here is CASMDQGYGGTEAFF. As DNA, the CDR3 is TGCGCCAGCATGGACCAGGGCTATGGAGGCACTGAAGCTTTCTTT.